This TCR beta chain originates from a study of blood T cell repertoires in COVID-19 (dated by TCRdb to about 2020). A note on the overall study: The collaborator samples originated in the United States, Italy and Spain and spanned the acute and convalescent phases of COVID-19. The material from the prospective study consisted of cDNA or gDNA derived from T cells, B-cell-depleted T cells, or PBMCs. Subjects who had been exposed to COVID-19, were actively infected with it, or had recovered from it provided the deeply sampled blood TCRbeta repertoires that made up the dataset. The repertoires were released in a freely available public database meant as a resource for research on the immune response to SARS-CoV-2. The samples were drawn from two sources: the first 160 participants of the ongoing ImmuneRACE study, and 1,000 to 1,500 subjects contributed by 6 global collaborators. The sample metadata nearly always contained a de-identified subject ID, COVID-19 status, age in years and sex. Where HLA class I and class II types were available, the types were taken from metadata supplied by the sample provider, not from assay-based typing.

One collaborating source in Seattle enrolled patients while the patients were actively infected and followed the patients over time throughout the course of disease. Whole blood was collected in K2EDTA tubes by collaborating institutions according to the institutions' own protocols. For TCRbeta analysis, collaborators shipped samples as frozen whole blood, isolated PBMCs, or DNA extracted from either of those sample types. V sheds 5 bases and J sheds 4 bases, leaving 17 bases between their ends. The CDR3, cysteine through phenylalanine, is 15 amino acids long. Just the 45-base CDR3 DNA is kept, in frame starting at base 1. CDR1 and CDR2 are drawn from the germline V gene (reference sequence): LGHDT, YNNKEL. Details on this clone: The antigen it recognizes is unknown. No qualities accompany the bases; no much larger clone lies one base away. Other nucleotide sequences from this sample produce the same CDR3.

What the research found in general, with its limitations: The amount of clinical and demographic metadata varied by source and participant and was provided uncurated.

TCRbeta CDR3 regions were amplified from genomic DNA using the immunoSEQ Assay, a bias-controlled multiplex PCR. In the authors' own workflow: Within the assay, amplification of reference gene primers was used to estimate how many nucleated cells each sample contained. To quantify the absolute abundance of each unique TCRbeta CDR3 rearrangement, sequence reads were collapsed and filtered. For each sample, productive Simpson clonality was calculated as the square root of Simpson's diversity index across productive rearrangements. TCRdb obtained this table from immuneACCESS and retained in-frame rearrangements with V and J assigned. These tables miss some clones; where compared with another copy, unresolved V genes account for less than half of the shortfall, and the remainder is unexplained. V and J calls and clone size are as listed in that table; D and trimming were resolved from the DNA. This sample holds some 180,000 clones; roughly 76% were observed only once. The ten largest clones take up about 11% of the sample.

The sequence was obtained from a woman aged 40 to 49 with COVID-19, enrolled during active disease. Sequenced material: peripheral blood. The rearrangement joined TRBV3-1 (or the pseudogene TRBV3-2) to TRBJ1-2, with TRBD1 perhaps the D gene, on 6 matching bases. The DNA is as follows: TGTGCCAGCAGCTATGGACAGCGAGCCGCCTATGGCTACACCTTC. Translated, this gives CASSYGQRAAYGYTF.